The subject of this entry is one T cell receptor beta chain. V shed 3 bases and J shed 4 bases, with 12 bases lying between them. The CDR3 extends over 14 amino acids. CDR1 SGHTA and CDR2 FQGTGA come from the germline V gene. This specimen belongs to a study of PD-1 blockade in classical Hodgkin lymphoma. The repertoire was sequenced with immunoSEQ multiplex PCR; TCRdb's copy has only in-frame clones and lacks some. This sample carries just under 45,000 clones, approximately 72% of them seen once, and the ten largest clones take 2.8%. No patient escaped relapse after autologous stem cell transplantation, and brentuximab vedotin exposure varied.

Sample: peripheral blood mononuclear cells (PBMCs), taken before the second cycle of nivolumab. This clonotype was obtained from a human donor with classical Hodgkin lymphoma. The chain is built from TRBV7-3 and TRBJ1-1; unclear D gene. The CDR3 sequence is CASSFKGPPTEAFF. CDR3 DNA: TGTGCCAGCAGCTTTAAGGGCCCCCCCACTGAAGCTTTCTTT.